One and the same sample provided the 20 T cell receptor beta chains below, sequenced in a study of T-cell memory formation after mild COVID-19. TCRdb redid the calling of the 5' RACE reads with MiXCR, one entry per CDR3 protein. The table lists around 340,000 distinct CDR3 sequences, over 10% of them singletons, with over 20% in the top ten. Sequencing was done on a sample of PBMCs or a T cell subset sorted from them (not recorded which). The origin of the receptors is a man between 18 and 35 years old who had mild COVID-19 (a few samples of this study predate the infection). Cell type and time point are not known.

This clonotype was seen just once. This chain connects TRBV6-5 to TRBJ1-2; D is unclear. V gave up 0 bases and J gave up 0 bases, with 8 bases separating them. CDR1 and CDR2 from the germline V gene are MNHEY and SVGAGI. The CDR3 extends over 15 amino acids. As DNA, the CDR3 is TGTGCCAGCAGTTACTCAGGCATCCCTAACTATGGCTACACCTTC. Residues: CASSYSGIPNYGYTF.

J is TRBJ1-2 and V is TRBV5-1, with D possibly TRBD1 on 5 matching bases. Germline V CDR1 and CDR2: SGHRS, YFSETQ. The CDR3 length is 15 residues. V was pared by 0 bases and J by 4 bases, with 13 bases between. The CDR3 spells CASSLESRGPYGYTF. Written as DNA, the CDR3 is TGCGCCAGCAGCTTGGAAAGTCGGGGCCCCTATGGCTACACCTTC.

This chain joins TRBV11-2 and TRBJ1-6; 7 nucleotides line up with TRBD1. This CDR3 contains 16 residues. The V gene end was trimmed by 3 bases and the J gene end by 7 bases; junction bases not matched to a gene: 9. Germline CDR1 SGHAT, CDR2 FQNNGV. The CDR3 sequence: CASSFSTGWGNSPLHF. CDR3 nucleotide sequence: TGTGCCAGCAGCTTCTCGACAGGGTGGGGAAATTCACCCCTCCACTTT.

The table lists this clonotype with many counts. The chain links TRBV28 to TRBJ1-5; unclear D gene. The CDR3 is 11 residues long. CDR1 MDHEN and CDR2 SYDVKM come from the germline V gene. V lost 6 bases and J 5 bases, leaving 5 bases between the germline ends. CDR3 in DNA: TGTGCCAGCAGCTTCCATCAGCCCCAGCATTTT. Translation gives CASSFHQPQHF.

This clonotype came up a few times. The chain's CDR3 is CASSQDRGRPYEQYV. CDR3 DNA sequence: TGCGCCAGCAGCCAGGACAGGGGGCGGCCCTACGAGCAGTACGTC. This chain links TRBV4-3 with TRBJ2-7; TRBD1 agrees at 11 bases. Unmatched junction bases numbered 3, after V lost 3 bases and J lost 2 bases. The CDR3 has 15 residues. Germline CDR1 reads LGHNA; CDR2 reads YSLEER.

V is TRBV6-5 and J is TRBJ2-7; 7 nucleotides align to TRBD2. With V trimmed by 2 bases and J by 2 bases, 9 bases remained unmatched. Germline V gene sequence: CDR1 MNHEY, CDR2 SVGAGI. The CDR3 totals 16 residues. CDR3 residues: CASSYAPVAGPYEQYF. The CDR3 nucleotides read TGTGCCAGCAGTTACGCCCCAGTAGCGGGCCCCTACGAGCAGTACTTC.

This clonotype was counted only a few times. The chain links TRBV7-2 to TRBJ2-2, with D unresolved. Per germline, CDR1 SGHTA and CDR2 FQGNSA. V was trimmed by 3 bases and J by 4 bases, leaving 9 bases between them. The CDR3 has 14 residues. The CDR3, as DNA: TGTGCCAGCAGCTTTCAGGCAAGCACCGGGGAGCTGTTTTTT. Protein: CASSFQASTGELFF.

The gene calls are TRBV25-1 and TRBJ2-7, with 7 bases identical to TRBD1. Trimming took 1 base from V and 6 from J; bases not matched to a gene: 3. Germline-derived CDR1 and CDR2 are MGHDK and SYGVNS. The CDR3 is 13 residues long. CDR3 residues: CASSESDRVEQYF. CDR3 DNA: TGTGCCAGCAGTGAATCCGACAGGGTCGAGCAGTACTTC.

The chain combines TRBV5-1 with TRBJ2-3, with D perhaps matching TRBD2 (5 bases). There are 14 residues in the CDR3. Between the trimmed V and J ends, which lost 0 bases and 4 bases, there was a span of 9 bases. Germline CDR1 SGHRS, CDR2 YFSETQ. The CDR3 coding sequence is TGCGCCAGCAGCTTGGTGACGGGATCAGATACGCAGTATTTT. It translates to CASSLVTGSDTQYF.

This clonotype was counted ten times or more. The V and J genes are TRBV12-3 or TRBV12-4 and TRBJ2-1; D may be TRBD2 (6 bases). The V and J ends lost 6 bases and 1 base respectively, with 31 bases between them. The CDR3 length is 21 residues. In DNA, the CDR3 is TGTGCCAGCAGGGGAAGGGTATCGCGGGGTTTGAGAGTTGTGTCCTACAATGAGCAGTTCTTC. Protein: CASRGRVSRGLRVVSYNEQFF.

This clonotype occurred a few times. This CDR3 reads CASSLLADPYNEQFF. CDR3 bases: TGTGCCAGCAGTTTACTAGCGGACCCTTACAATGAGCAGTTCTTC. The V gene is TRBV12-3 or TRBV12-4, the J gene TRBJ2-1; 7 bases agree with TRBD2. CDR3 length: 15 amino acids. V shed 2 bases, J shed 4 bases, and the junction held 5 bases outside the gene matches.

This clonotype appeared a few times. V is TRBV11-2 and J is TRBJ2-3, with a tentative D call TRBD2 (6 bases). The V gene lost 8 bases and the J gene lost 1 base, with 16 bases spanning the gap. This CDR3 contains 15 residues. Looked up from germline, CDR1 is SGHAT and CDR2 is FQNNGV. The CDR3 loop is CASGSWASGTDTQYF. CDR3 sequence (DNA): TGTGCCAGCGGGTCCTGGGCTAGCGGCACAGATACGCAGTATTTT.

V usage is TRBV5-1 and J usage is TRBJ2-5; D possibly uses TRBD1 or TRBD2 (5 bases each). The CDR3 spans 15 residues. CDR1 is SGHRS and CDR2 is YFSETQ in the germline V gene. V lost 0 bases, J lost 2 bases, and 11 bases lay in between. The CDR3 coding sequence is TGCGCCAGCAGCTTGGGGGACCGACGGCAAGAGACCCAGTACTTC. Its protein is CASSLGDRRQETQYF.

The table lists this clonotype with a few counts. J is TRBJ2-5 and V is TRBV29-1; D uncertain. The CDR3 totals 15 residues. Trimming cost V 0 bases and J 4 bases, with 15 bases left between them. In germline, CDR1 is SQVTM, CDR2 ANQGSEA. The CDR3 bases are TGCAGCGTTGAAGAGGCAGCAAACAACCTAGAGACCCAGTACTTC. Translating it yields CSVEEAANNLETQYF. Complete variable domain (other parts from reference TRBV29-1 and TRBJ2-5): SAVISQKPSRDICQRGTSLTIQCQVDSQVTMMFWYRQQPGQSLTLIATANQGSEATYESGFVIDKFPISRPNLTFSTLTVSNMSPEDSSIYLCSVEEAANNLETQYFGPGTRLLVL.

This clonotype was seen only a few times. The rearrangement uses TRBV4-3 and TRBJ2-2; D uncertain. The germline gives CDR1 LGHNA, CDR2 YSLEER. This CDR3 has 16 residues. V was shortened by 0 bases and J by 2 bases, with 10 bases between the two germline ends. The CDR3 bases are TGCGCCAGCAGCCAAGAGGCTACGACCAACACCGGGGAGCTGTTTTTT. As protein: CASSQEATTNTGELFF.

This clonotype was seen a handful of times. The J gene is TRBJ2-3, the V gene TRBV7-9; TRBD1 might be the D (6 bases). This CDR3 has 15 amino acids. V was shortened by 4 bases and J by 3 bases, with 14 bases between the two germline ends. Germline-derived CDR1 and CDR2 are SEHNR and FQNEAQ (reference sequence). The CDR3 here is CASSSRRGGTDTQYF. In nucleotides, the CDR3 is TGTGCCAGCAGCTCCCGCAGGGGTGGGACAGATACGCAGTATTTT.

This clonotype was seen at least ten times. This chain connects TRBV4-3 to TRBJ1-5; D is undetermined. V was clipped by 1 base and J by 4 bases, with 5 bases between them. Germline CDR1 and CDR2: LGHNA and YSLEER. CDR3 length: 13 amino acids. CDR3 sequence: CASSQGENQPQHF. CDR3 sequence (DNA): TGCGCCAGCAGCCAAGGGGAGAATCAGCCCCAGCATTTT.

This clonotype was seen a handful of times. This sequence joins TRBV3-1 and TRBJ2-1; 10 nucleotides agree with TRBD2. In germline, CDR1 is LGHDT, CDR2 YNNKEL (reference sequence). J was trimmed by 9 bases and V by 3 bases; bases with no gene match: 8. This CDR3 spans 15 amino acids. CDR3 sequence: CASSHDVAGGREQFF. CDR3 nucleotide sequence: TGTGCCAGCAGCCACGACGTAGCGGGGGGTCGTGAGCAGTTCTTC.

The chain is built from TRBV4-1 and TRBJ1-3, with D possibly TRBD1 on 6 matching bases. The CDR3 has 16 residues. Germline assignment: CDR1 MGHRA and CDR2 YSYEKL. With 1 base removed from V and 6 bases from J, the gap between germline ends came to 16 bases. The CDR3 DNA follows: TGCGCCAGCAGCCAAGGGCTAAGGACAGTGGCAAACACCATATATTTT. Its protein is CASSQGLRTVANTIYF.

This chain uses TRBV27 with TRBJ2-7; possible D gene TRBD2, 7 bases. CDR1 and CDR2 (germline): MNHEY, SMNVEV (reference sequence). V dropped 4 bases and J dropped 2 bases, with 21 bases sitting between them. The CDR3 has 17 amino acids. The CDR3 here is CASSSRAVGGAAYEQYF. The CDR3 bases are TGTGCCAGCAGTTCCCGCGCGGTGGGGGGGGCTGCCTACGAGCAGTACTTC.